This T cell receptor (beta chain) was profiled in a study of shared clonotypes between healthy human individuals. Study-level points and caveats: Clonotype sharing among donors was expected to depend on sequencing depth.

Germline assignment: CDR1 SEHNR and CDR2 FQNEAQ (reference sequence). V lost 1 base, J lost 6 bases, and 9 bases lay in between. The CDR3 is 13 residues long. As regards this clone: What it binds is not known.

The assay was immunoSEQ multiplex PCR, and TCRdb's table has in-frame clones only and misses some. The sample contains 2 million to 2.5 million clones, more than 85% of which appear only once. The sequence came from a man aged 18 to 30 in good health. Some clones in this sample may be carry-over from other donors' samples. V is TRBV7-9 and J is TRBJ1-1; D is ambiguous. The sequenced sample was naive CD4+ T cells from PBMCs. Subset noted: CD45RA+ positively selected. The CDR3 loop reads CASSLGRGPEAFF. The CDR3 coding sequence is TGTGCCAGCAGCTTAGGACGTGGCCCTGAAGCTTTCTTT. Looking up the rest from reference TRBV7-9 and TRBJ1-1 gives the full variable domain: DTGVSQNPRHKITKRGQNVTFRCDPISEHNRLYWYRQTLGQGPEFLTYFQNEAQLEKSRLLSDRFSAERPKGSFSTLEIQRTEQGDSAMYLCASSLGRGPEAFFGQGTRLTVV.